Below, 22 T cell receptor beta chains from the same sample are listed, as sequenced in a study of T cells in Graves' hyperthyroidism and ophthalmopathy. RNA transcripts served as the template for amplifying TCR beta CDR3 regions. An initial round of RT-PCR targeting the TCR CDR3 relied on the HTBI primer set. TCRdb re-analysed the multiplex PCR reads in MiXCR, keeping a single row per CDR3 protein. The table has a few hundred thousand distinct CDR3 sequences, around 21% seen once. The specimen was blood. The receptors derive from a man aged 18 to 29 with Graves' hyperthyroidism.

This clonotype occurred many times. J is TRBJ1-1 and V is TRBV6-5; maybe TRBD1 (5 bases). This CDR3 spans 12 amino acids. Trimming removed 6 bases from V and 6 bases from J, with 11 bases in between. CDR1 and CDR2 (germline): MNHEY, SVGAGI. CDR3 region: CASRTVRSEAFF. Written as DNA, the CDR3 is TGTGCCAGCAGGACAGTGCGTTCTGAAGCTTTCTTT.

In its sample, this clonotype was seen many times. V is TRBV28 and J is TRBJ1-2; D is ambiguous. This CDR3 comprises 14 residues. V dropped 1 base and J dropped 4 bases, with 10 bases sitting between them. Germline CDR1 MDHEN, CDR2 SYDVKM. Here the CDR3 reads CASSLSVRPYGYTF. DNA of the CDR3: TGTGCCAGCAGTTTATCCGTCAGGCCCTATGGCTACACCTTC.

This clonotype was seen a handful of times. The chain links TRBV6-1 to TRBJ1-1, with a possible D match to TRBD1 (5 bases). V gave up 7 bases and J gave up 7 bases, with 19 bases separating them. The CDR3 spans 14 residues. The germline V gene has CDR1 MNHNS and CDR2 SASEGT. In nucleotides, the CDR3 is TGTGCCAGCAAATTCGGGACGGACCCTTTTGAAGCTTTCTTT. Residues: CASKFGTDPFEAFF.

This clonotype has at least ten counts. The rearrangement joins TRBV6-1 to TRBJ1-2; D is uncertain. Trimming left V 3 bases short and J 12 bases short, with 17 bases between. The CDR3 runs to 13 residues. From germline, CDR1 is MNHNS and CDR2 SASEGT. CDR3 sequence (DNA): TGTGCCAGCAGTGACGAGGGTTGGCGATCGAACACCTTC. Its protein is CASSDEGWRSNTF.

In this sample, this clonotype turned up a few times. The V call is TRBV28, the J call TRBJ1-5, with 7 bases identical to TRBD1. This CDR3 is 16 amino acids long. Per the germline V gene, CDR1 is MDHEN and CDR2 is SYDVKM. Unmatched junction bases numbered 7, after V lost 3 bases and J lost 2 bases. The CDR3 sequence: CASSFQRGGGNQPQHF. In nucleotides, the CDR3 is TGTGCCAGCAGTTTTCAGCGAGGGGGCGGCAATCAGCCCCAGCATTTT.

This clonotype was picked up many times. The CDR3 protein is CASSEDPDYGYTF. The DNA of the CDR3 is TGTGCCAGCAGTGAAGATCCCGACTATGGCTACACCTTC. The chain recombines TRBV2 with TRBJ1-2; D gene unclear. Germline V CDR1 and CDR2: SNHLY, FYNNEI. The CDR3 loop spans 13 amino acids. The ends were cut back, 1 base at V and 3 bases at J, with 6 bases in the middle.

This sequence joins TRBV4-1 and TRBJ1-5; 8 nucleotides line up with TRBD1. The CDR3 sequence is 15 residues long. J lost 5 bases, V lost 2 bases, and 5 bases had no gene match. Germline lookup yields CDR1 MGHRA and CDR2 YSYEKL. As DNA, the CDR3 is TGCGCCAGCAGCCAACGAGGACAGGGACATCAGCCCCAGCATTTT. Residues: CASSQRGQGHQPQHF.

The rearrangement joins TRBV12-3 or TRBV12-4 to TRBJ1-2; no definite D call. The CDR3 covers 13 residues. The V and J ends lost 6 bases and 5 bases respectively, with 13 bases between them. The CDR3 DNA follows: TGTGCCAGCAGGTCAGCGCTAACATATGGCTACACCTTC. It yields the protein CASRSALTYGYTF.

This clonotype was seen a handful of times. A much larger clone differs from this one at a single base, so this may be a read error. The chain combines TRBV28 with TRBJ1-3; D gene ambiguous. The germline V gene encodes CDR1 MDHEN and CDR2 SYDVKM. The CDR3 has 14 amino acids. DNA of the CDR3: TGTGCCAGCAGTTTGCCATTCTCTGGAGACACCATATATTTT. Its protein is CASSLPFSGDTIYF.

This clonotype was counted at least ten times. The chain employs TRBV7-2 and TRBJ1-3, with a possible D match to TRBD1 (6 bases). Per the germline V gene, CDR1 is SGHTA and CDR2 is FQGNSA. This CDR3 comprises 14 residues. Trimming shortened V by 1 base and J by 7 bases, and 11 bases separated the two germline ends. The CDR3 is CASSLVGGRNTIYF. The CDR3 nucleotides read TGTGCCAGCAGCTTAGTAGGGGGTCGGAACACCATATATTTT.

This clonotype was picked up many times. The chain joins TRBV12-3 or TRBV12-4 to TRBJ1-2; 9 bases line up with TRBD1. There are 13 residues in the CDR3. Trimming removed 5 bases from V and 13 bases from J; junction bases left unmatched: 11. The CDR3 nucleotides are TGTGCCAGCAGTACGCCGGGACAGGGAATCGGCACCTTC. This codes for CASSTPGQGIGTF.

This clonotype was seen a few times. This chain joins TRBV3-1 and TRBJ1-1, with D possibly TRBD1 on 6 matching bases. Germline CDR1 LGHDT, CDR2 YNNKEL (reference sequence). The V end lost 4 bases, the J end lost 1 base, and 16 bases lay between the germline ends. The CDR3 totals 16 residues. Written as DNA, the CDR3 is TGTGCCAGCAGCCCCCCTGGAGGGGGGGGGAACACTGAAGCTTTCTTT. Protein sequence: CASSPPGGGGNTEAFF.

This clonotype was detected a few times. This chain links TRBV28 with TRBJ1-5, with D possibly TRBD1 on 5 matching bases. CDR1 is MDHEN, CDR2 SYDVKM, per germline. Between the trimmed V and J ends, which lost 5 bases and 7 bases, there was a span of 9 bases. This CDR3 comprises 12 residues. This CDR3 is CASSRQSQPQHF. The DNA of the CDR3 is TGTGCCAGCAGTCGACAGTCACAGCCCCAGCATTTT.

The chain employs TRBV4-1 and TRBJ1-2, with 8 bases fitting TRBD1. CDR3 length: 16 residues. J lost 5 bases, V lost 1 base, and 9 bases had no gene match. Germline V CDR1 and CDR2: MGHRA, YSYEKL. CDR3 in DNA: TGCGCCAGCAGCCAAGGCATGCGGACAGGGTGGTATGGCTACACCTTC. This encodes CASSQGMRTGWYGYTF.

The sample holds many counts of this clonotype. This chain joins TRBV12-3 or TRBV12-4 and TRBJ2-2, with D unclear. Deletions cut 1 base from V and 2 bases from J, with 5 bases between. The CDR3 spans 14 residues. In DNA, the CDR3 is TGTGCCAGCAGTTTAGGTCCTAACACCGGGGAGCTGTTTTTT. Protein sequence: CASSLGPNTGELFF.

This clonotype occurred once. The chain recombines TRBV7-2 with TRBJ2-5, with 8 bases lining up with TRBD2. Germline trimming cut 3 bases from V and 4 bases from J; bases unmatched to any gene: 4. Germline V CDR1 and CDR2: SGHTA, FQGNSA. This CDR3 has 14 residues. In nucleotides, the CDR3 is TGTGCCAGCAGCTTTAACGGGAGGGCAGAGACCCAGTACTTC. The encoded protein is CASSFNGRAETQYF.

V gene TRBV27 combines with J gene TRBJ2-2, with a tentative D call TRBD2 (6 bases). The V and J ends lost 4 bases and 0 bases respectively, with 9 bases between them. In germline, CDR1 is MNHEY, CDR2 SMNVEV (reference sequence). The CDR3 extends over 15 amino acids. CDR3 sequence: CASSSRLANTGELFF. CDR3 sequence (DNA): TGTGCCAGCAGTTCCAGACTAGCGAACACCGGGGAGCTGTTTTTT.

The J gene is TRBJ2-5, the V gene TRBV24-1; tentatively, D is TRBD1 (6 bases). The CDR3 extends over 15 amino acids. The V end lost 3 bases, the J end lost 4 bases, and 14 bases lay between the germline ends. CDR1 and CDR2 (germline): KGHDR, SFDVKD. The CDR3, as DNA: TGTGCCACCAGTGATCGAGCGGACAGCCCAGAGACCCAGTACTTC. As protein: CATSDRADSPETQYF.

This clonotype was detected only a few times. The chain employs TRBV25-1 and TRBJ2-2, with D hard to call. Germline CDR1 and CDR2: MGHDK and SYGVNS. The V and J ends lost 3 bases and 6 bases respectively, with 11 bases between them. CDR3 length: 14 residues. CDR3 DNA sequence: TGTGCCAGCAGTGACGCAGGCCGGGCCGGGGAGCTGTTTTTT. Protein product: CASSDAGRAGELFF.

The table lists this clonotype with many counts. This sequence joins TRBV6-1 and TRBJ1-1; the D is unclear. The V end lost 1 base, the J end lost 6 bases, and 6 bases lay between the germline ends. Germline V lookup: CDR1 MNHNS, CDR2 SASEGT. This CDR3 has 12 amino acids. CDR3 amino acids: CASSEGAAEAFF. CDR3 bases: TGTGCCAGCAGTGAAGGGGCCGCTGAAGCTTTCTTT.

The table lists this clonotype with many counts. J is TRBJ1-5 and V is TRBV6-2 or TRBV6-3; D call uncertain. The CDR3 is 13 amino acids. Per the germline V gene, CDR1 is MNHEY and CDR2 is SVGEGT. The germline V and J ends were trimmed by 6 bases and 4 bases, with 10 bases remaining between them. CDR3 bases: TGTGCCAGCAGCCCTCCTTGGAATCAGCCCCAGCATTTT. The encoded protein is CASSPPWNQPQHF.

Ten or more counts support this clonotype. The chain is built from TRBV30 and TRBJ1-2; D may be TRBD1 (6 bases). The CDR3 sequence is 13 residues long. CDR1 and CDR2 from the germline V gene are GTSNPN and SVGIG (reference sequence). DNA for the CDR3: TGTGCTTGCCTCGGGGGCCATAACTATGGCTACACCTTC. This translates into CACLGGHNYGYTF.